What follows are 30 T cell receptor beta chains derived from one specimen sequenced in a study of technical replicates of blood from several donors. Produced via immunoSEQ multiplex PCR; TCRdb's table is partial and in-frame only. The table includes some 78,000 clones, approximately 93% detected once. The source material was T cells isolated from PBMCs. These receptors were collected from a human donor in good health.

V usage is TRBV7-9 and J usage is TRBJ2-3, with D maybe TRBD2 (6 bases). Germline values: CDR1 SEHNR, CDR2 FQNEAQ (reference sequence). This CDR3 has 16 residues. V was trimmed by 3 bases and J by 2 bases, leaving 15 bases between them. DNA for the CDR3: TGTGCCAGCAGCTTTTTATGGCGGGGAGACACAGATACGCAGTATTTT. Protein: CASSFLWRGDTDTQYF.

The chain is built from TRBV25-1 and TRBJ1-1; the match to TRBD1 covers 12 bases. The junction had 7 bases not matched to a gene; V was cut back by 4 bases and J by 7 bases. This CDR3 is 15 amino acids long. Germline values: CDR1 MGHDK, CDR2 SYGVNS. The CDR3 region is CASSARDRGQNEAFF. The CDR3 nucleotides are TGTGCCAGCAGTGCCCGGGACAGGGGGCAGAATGAAGCTTTCTTT.

This sequence joins TRBV5-4 and TRBJ2-1; 7 bases are a match to TRBD2. The V and J ends lost 4 bases and 6 bases, in that order; junction bases with no gene match: 4. CDR1 is SGHNT, CDR2 YYREEE, per germline (reference sequence). There are 13 residues in the CDR3. The chain's CDR3 is CASSDGLGNEQFF. As DNA, the CDR3 is TGTGCCAGCAGCGACGGACTAGGCAATGAGCAGTTCTTC.

The V and J genes are TRBV25-1 and TRBJ1-2, with TRBD1 matching over 7 bases. The V and J ends lost 8 bases and 10 bases, in that order; junction bases with no gene match: 7. From germline, CDR1 is MGHDK and CDR2 SYGVNS. This CDR3 has 11 residues. CDR3 in amino acids: CASQGQTNYTF. CDR3 sequence (DNA): TGTGCCAGCCAGGGACAGACTAACTACACCTTC.

The J gene is TRBJ2-1, the V gene TRBV4-1; 7 nucleotides agree with TRBD1. CDR1 and CDR2 from the germline V gene are MGHRA and YSYEKL. The length of the CDR3 is 16 residues. V lost 3 bases to trimming and J lost 5 bases; unmatched junction nucleotides: 10. CDR3 loop: CASSQGAGGKNNEQFF. The CDR3 DNA reads as TGCGCCAGCAGCCAGGGGGCAGGGGGAAAGAACAATGAGCAGTTCTTC.

The chain carries TRBV6-5 and TRBJ1-2; possibly TRBD1 for D (6 bases). The CDR3 is 16 residues long. CDR1 is MNHEY and CDR2 is SVGAGI in the germline V gene. Deletions cut 2 bases from V and 4 bases from J, with 17 bases between. Here the CDR3 reads CASSYRPQGPVYGYTF. Written as DNA, the CDR3 is TGTGCCAGCAGTTACCGGCCCCAGGGGCCCGTCTATGGCTACACCTTC.

The rearrangement links TRBV29-1 to TRBJ2-1; no definite D call. V dropped 8 bases and J dropped 5 bases, with 16 bases sitting between them. The CDR3 totals 13 residues. CDR1 is SQVTM, CDR2 ANQGSEA, per germline. This chain's CDR3 is CSLSGAINNEQFF. The CDR3 DNA reads as TGCAGCCTATCAGGTGCCATCAACAATGAGCAGTTCTTC.

This clone showed up just once. The V gene is TRBV19, the J gene TRBJ1-2; tentative D call: TRBD1 (5 bases). Germline V lookup: CDR1 LNHDA, CDR2 SQIVND (reference sequence). The CDR3 sequence is 15 residues long. V shed 7 bases and J shed 2 bases, with 17 bases lying between them. The CDR3 bases are TGTGCCAGTACCACCCTATTTGGGGGGAACTATGGCTACACCTTC. This gives the protein CASTTLFGGNYGYTF.

The chain has TRBV6-5 and TRBJ2-5; tentatively, D is TRBD1 (6 bases). This CDR3 spans 15 amino acids. The V gene lost 5 bases and the J gene lost 1 base, with 14 bases spanning the gap. The germline V gene encodes CDR1 MNHEY and CDR2 SVGAGI. For the CDR3, the DNA is TGTGCCAGCAGTATACTTGGGACAAGCCAAGAGACCCAGTACTTC. This translates into CASSILGTSQETQYF.

V and J are TRBV30 and TRBJ1-1; no reliable D call. The CDR3 contains 16 residues. Trimming cost V 6 bases and J 4 bases, with 24 bases left between them. Germline CDR1 reads GTSNPN; CDR2 reads SVGIG (reference sequence). In nucleotides, the CDR3 is TGTGCCTGTTGGAGCTGGGCGGAGGGTCTGAGCACTGAAGCTTTCTTT. Its translation is CACWSWAEGLSTEAFF.

The V call is TRBV6-5, the J call TRBJ1-1; the D gene is possibly TRBD1 (5 bases). Germline assignment: CDR1 MNHEY and CDR2 SVGAGI. The CDR3 length is 15 residues. V shed 7 bases and J shed 1 base, with 16 bases lying between them. Here the CDR3 DNA reads TGTGCCAGCACTCGTTCAGGGAACGGGAACACTGAAGCTTTCTTT. Its protein is CASTRSGNGNTEAFF.

CDR3 protein: CASSTRGKTGSDQPQHF. The CDR3, as DNA: TGTGCCAGCAGCACGCGGGGGAAAACAGGGTCGGATCAGCCCCAGCATTTT. The chain uses TRBV7-9 and TRBJ1-5; TRBD1 is a possible D gene (6 bases). The CDR3 length is 17 residues. Germline CDR1 and CDR2: SEHNR and FQNEAQ (reference sequence). V lost 5 bases and J 5 bases, leaving 22 bases between the germline ends.

The chain carries TRBV6-1 and TRBJ1-3; D ambiguous. The CDR3 extends over 10 amino acids. Trimming shortened V by 6 bases and J by 7 bases, and 4 bases separated the two germline ends. Germline CDR1 MNHNS, CDR2 SASEGT. CDR3 protein: CASSSNTIYF. CDR3 in DNA: TGTGCCAGCAGCTCTAACACCATATATTTT.

The rearrangement uses TRBV9 and TRBJ1-2; D uncertain. CDR3 size: 12 residues. Germline V gene sequence: CDR1 SGDLS, CDR2 YYNGEE. The ends were cut back, 3 bases at V and 7 bases at J, with 10 bases in the middle. The CDR3 DNA follows: TGTGCCAGCAGCGCCAGCCCGGGTGGCTACACCTTC. Its translation: CASSASPGGYTF.

This sequence joins TRBV27 and TRBJ1-4; the D gene is possibly TRBD1 (6 bases). The length of the CDR3 is 15 residues. V was pared by 4 bases and J by 3 bases, with 12 bases between. Germline V gives CDR1 MNHEY, CDR2 SMNVEV (reference sequence). DNA for the CDR3: TGTGCCAGCAGTTCCAGGGGTATATCTAATGAAAAACTGTTTTTT. Protein: CASSSRGISNEKLFF.

This clone was counted between two and nine times. This chain links TRBV15 with TRBJ1-4; D might be TRBD1 (6 bases). The CDR3 sequence is 13 residues long. CDR1 is LNHNV and CDR2 is YYDKDF in the germline V gene (reference sequence). The V end lost 4 bases, the J end lost 6 bases, and 9 bases lay between the germline ends. The CDR3 DNA is TGTGCCACCAGCAAGGGGGTAGATGAAAAACTGTTTTTT. This sequence encodes CATSKGVDEKLFF.

The V gene is TRBV28, the J gene TRBJ1-5; possible D gene TRBD1, 6 bases. The CDR3 has 14 residues. Germline CDR1 MDHEN, CDR2 SYDVKM. The V and J ends lost 7 bases and 9 bases respectively, with 19 bases between them. The CDR3 nucleotides read TGTGCCAGCACCCTCCCGGGACACCCGGTGCCCCAGCATTTT. Translated: CASTLPGHPVPQHF.

The CDR3 here is CASSEAEGGSVKETQYF. The CDR3 region has the DNA TGTGCCAGCAGTGAAGCGGAAGGCGGGAGTGTGAAAGAGACCCAGTACTTC. The J gene is TRBJ2-5, the V gene TRBV2, with TRBD2 matching over 7 bases. CDR3 size: 17 residues. Trimming cost V 0 bases and J 3 bases; bases outside gene matches: 10. CDR1 and CDR2 (germline): SNHLY, FYNNEI.

The chain recombines TRBV27 with TRBJ2-7, with D possibly matching TRBD2 (6 bases). The CDR3 length is 11 residues. Germline V lookup: CDR1 MNHEY, CDR2 SMNVEV (reference sequence). The V and J ends lost 6 bases and 4 bases respectively, with 7 bases between them. The CDR3 region has the DNA TGTGCCAGCAGACGGGAGTACGAGCAGTACTTC. It translates to CASRREYEQYF.

This chain uses TRBV28 with TRBJ2-5; perhaps TRBD2 as D (5 bases). Trimming shortened V by 5 bases and J by 1 base, and 17 bases separated the two germline ends. The germline CDR1 and CDR2 sequences are MDHEN and SYDVKM. This CDR3 contains 16 residues. The CDR3 nucleotides read TGTGCCAGCAGTCCCGGGGTGGGGAGAGTCCAAGAGACCCAGTACTTC. Protein sequence: CASSPGVGRVQETQYF.

In this sample, this clone turned up a few times. This chain links TRBV13 with TRBJ1-2; 10 positions match TRBD1. This CDR3 region has 15 residues. Per the germline V gene, CDR1 is PRHDT and CDR2 is FYEKMQ (reference sequence). With 5 bases clipped from V and 4 bases from J, the junction kept 7 bases outside the gene matches. The CDR3 DNA follows: TGTGCCAGCAGCCGAGGGGACAGGGGAAGCTATGGCTACACCTTC. It codes for CASSRGDRGSYGYTF.

The genes are TRBV6-5 and TRBJ1-5; a weak D match, TRBD1 (5 bases). This CDR3 region has 14 residues. V was clipped by 4 bases and J by 2 bases, with 9 bases between them. From germline, CDR1 is MNHEY and CDR2 SVGAGI. In DNA, the CDR3 is TGTGCCAGCAGTTCCCGACAGCGCAATCAGCCCCAGCATTTT. The encoded protein is CASSSRQRNQPQHF.

The gene calls are TRBV7-2 and TRBJ2-7, with 8 bases lining up with TRBD1. Germline V gene sequence: CDR1 SGHTA, CDR2 FQGNSA. The CDR3 has 14 residues. V shed 5 bases and J 3 bases; nucleotides not matched to a gene: 6. DNA of the CDR3: TGTGCCAGCAGCCGTGACAGGGGAGACTACGAGCAGTACTTC. Its protein product is CASSRDRGDYEQYF.

The V call is TRBV30, the J call TRBJ2-3; 8 bases fit TRBD2. With 0 bases clipped from V and 5 bases from J, the junction kept 7 bases outside the gene matches. CDR3 length: 15 amino acids. Germline CDR1 GTSNPN, CDR2 SVGIG (reference sequence). The CDR3 spells CAWSVGAGDKDTQYF. As DNA, the CDR3 is TGTGCCTGGAGTGTTGGAGCGGGGGATAAAGATACGCAGTATTTT.

This sequence joins TRBV6-1 and TRBJ2-7; D gene unclear. There are 15 residues in the CDR3. V was shortened by 6 bases and J by 7 bases, with 22 bases between the two germline ends. The germline V gene has CDR1 MNHNS and CDR2 SASEGT. The CDR3 nucleotides read TGTGCCAGCAGAGCCAGCCATGATCGGGTATGGGAGCAGTACTTC. Translation gives CASRASHDRVWEQYF.

V and J are TRBV7-9 and TRBJ1-1; D is ambiguous. V was shortened by 5 bases and J by 8 bases, with 15 bases between the two germline ends. The germline V gene has CDR1 SEHNR and CDR2 FQNEAQ (reference sequence). The CDR3 totals 13 residues. The CDR3 DNA sequence: TGTGCCAGCAGCGGAGTTCATCTGGCGGAAGCTTTCTTT. Translating it yields CASSGVHLAEAFF.

CDR3 sequence (DNA): TGCGCCAGCAGTCAAACGGGGGGGCGACTTAATGAGCAGTTCTTC. It translates to CASSQTGGRLNEQFF. The chain links TRBV23-1 to TRBJ2-1; 8 positions agree with TRBD2. TRBV23-1 is treated as an ORF (open reading frame) with a function not yet certain. Trimming at V came to 2 bases and at J to 7 bases, leaving 7 bases not matched to a gene. This CDR3 contains 15 residues.

The chain has TRBV15 and TRBJ1-6, with TRBD1 identical over 7 bases. Germline assignment: CDR1 LNHNV and CDR2 YYDKDF (reference sequence). The CDR3 runs to 12 residues. Losses at the gene ends were 5 bases for V and 10 bases for J; bases not matched to a gene: 2. The CDR3 protein is CATSLQGSPLHF. The CDR3 nucleotides are TGTGCCACCAGCCTACAGGGGTCACCCCTCCACTTT.

V gene TRBV5-1 combines with J gene TRBJ1-4; perhaps TRBD1 as D (5 bases). Germline values: CDR1 SGHRS, CDR2 YFSETQ. The CDR3 loop spans 16 amino acids. The V gene lost 5 bases and the J gene lost 4 bases, with 18 bases spanning the gap. The CDR3 region has the DNA TGCGCCAGCAGAAAGGAGGGGAAAGTACTTAATGAAAAACTGTTTTTT. It translates to CASRKEGKVLNEKLFF.

The chain couples TRBV29-1 to TRBJ2-1, with TRBD2 matching 12 bases. Germline loops: CDR1 SQVTM, CDR2 ANQGSEA. The CDR3 consists of 14 residues. Germline trimming cut 7 bases from V and 5 bases from J; bases unmatched to any gene: 6. Here the CDR3 DNA reads TGCAGCGATACCTGGACTAGCGGGAACAATGAGCAGTTCTTC. It codes for CSDTWTSGNNEQFF.